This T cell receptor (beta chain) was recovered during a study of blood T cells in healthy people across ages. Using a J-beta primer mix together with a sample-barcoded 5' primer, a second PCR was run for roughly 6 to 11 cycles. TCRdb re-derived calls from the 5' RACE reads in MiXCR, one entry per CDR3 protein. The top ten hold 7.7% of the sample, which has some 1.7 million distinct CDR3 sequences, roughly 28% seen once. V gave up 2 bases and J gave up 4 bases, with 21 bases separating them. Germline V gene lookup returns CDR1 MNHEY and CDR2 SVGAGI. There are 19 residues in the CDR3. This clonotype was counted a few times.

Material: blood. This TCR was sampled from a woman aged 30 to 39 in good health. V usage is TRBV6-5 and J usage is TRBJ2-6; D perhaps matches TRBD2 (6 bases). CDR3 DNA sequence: TGTGCCAGCAGTTACGGGCTTTACAGCGGGTCGGGCGGGGCCAACGTCCTGACTTTC. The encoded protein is CASSYGLYSGSGGANVLTF.